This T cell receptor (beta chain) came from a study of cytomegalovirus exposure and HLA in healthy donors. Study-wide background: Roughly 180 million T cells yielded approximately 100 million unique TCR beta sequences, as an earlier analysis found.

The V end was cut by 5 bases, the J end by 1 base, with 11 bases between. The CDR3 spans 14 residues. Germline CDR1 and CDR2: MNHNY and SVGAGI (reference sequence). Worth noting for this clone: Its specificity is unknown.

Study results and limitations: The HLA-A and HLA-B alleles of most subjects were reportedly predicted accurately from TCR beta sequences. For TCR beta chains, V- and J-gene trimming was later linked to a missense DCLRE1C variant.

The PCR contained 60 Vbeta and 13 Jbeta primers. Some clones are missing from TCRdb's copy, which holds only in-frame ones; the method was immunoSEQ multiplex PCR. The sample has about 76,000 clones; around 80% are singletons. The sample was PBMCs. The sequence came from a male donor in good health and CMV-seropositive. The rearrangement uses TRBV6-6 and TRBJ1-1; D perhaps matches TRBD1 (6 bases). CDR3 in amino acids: CASSRGQSNTEAFF. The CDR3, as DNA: TGTGCCAGCAGTAGAGGACAGTCGAACACTGAAGCTTTCTTT.